Included here is one T cell receptor (beta chain) sequence, with context. Profiled with immunoSEQ multiplex PCR; TCRdb holds only in-frame clones, not every one. The table includes about 59,000 clones, 80% to 90% detected once. This entry belongs to a study of OX40 agonist ivuxolimab in advanced cancers. Across the study: Patients with hepatocellular carcinoma, melanoma, renal cell or head and neck cancer made up the dose-escalation patients.

V was trimmed by 6 bases and J by 9 bases, leaving 12 bases between them. CDR1 is DFQATT and CDR2 is SNEGSKA in the germline V gene (reference sequence). This CDR3 has 11 amino acids. This specimen was CD4+ or CD8+ T cells sorted from blood, taken in a trial of the OX40 agonist ivuxolimab. The origin of this receptor is an adult with an advanced solid tumor such as melanoma, head and neck, liver or kidney cancer. V gene TRBV20-1 combines with J gene TRBJ2-1; no definite D call. The CDR3 sequence: CSAPTETEQFF. The CDR3 nucleotides read TGCAGTGCCCCCACGGAAACTGAGCAGTTCTTC.